This TCR beta chain originates from a study of PD-1 blockade in classical Hodgkin lymphoma. Turning to the study itself: Nivolumab was given intravenously to patients at 3 mg/kg every 2 weeks.

Findings of the study overall: Relapsed/refractory patients reportedly had lower baseline diversity than newly diagnosed patients. Those achieving complete response showed baseline diversity like newly diagnosed patients.

The germline CDR1 and CDR2 sequences are MDHEN and SYDVKM. There are 13 residues in the CDR3. Trimming pared 4 bases from V and 11 bases from J, leaving 17 bases between. Time point: cycle 4 day 1 (C4D1), after less than 7 weeks of nivolumab. Autologous stem cell transplantation was followed by relapse in every patient, and brentuximab vedotin exposure varied. Profiling relied on immunoSEQ multiplex PCR, and the TCRdb table lists in-frame clones only, not all of them. The sample has roughly 94,000 clones; 85% to 95% are singletons. A remark on this clone: Its target is unknown.

This chain joins TRBV28 and TRBJ1-1; D not resolved. The sequenced sample was peripheral blood mononuclear cells (PBMCs), obtained before the fourth cycle of nivolumab. The receptor comes from a human donor with classical Hodgkin lymphoma. The CDR3 here is CASSYGLVVSAFF. CDR3 sequence (DNA): TGTGCCAGCAGTTACGGCCTTGTCGTCTCGGCTTTCTTT.